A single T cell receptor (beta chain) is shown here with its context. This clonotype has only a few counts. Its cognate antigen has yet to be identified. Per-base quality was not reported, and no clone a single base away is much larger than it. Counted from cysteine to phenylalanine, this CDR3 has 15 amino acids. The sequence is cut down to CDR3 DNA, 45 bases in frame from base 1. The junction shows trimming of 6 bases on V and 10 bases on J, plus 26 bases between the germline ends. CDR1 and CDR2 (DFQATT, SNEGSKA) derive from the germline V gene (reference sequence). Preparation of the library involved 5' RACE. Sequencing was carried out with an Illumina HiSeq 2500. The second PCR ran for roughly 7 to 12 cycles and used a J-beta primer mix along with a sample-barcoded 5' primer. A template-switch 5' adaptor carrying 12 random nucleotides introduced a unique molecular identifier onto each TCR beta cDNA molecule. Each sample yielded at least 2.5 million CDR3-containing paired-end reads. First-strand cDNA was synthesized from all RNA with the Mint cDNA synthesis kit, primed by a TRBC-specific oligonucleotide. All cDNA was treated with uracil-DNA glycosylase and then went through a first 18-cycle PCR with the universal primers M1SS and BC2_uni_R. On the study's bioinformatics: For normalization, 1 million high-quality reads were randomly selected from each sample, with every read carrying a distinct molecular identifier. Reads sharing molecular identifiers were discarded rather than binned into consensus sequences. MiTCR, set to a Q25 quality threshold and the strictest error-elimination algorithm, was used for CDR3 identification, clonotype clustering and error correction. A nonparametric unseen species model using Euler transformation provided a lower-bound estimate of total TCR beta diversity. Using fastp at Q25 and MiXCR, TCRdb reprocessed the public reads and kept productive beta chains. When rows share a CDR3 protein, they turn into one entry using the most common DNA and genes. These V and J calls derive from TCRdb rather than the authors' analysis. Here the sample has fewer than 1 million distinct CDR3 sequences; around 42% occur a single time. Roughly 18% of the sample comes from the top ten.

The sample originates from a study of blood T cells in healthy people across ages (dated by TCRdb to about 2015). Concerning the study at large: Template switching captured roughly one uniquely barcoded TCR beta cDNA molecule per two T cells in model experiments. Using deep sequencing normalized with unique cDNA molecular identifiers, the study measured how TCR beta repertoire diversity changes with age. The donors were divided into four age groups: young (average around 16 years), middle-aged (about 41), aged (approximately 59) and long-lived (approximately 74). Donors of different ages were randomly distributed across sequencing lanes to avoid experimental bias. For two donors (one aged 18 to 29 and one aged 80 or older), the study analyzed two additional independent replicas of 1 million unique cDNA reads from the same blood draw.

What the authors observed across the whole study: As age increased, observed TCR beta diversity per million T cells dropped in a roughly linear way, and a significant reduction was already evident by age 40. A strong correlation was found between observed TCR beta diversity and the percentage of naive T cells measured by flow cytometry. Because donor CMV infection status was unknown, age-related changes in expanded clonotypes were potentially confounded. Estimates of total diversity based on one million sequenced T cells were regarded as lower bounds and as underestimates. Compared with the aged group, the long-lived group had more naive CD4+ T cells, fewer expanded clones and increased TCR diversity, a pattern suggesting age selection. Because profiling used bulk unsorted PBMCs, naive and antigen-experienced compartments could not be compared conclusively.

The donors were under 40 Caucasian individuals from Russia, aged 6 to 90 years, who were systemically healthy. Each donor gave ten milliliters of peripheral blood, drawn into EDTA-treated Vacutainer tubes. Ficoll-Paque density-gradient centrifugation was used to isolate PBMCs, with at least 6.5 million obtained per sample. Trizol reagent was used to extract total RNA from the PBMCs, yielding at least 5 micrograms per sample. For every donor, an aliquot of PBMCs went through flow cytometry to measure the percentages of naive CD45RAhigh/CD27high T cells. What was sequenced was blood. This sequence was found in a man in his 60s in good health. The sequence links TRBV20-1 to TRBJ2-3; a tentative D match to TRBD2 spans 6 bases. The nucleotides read TGCAGTGCCCGCCCCCAGGGTAGCGGCACCACGTCGCAGTATTTT. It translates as CSARPQGSGTTSQYF.